This note documents a single TCR beta chain sequence. This record belongs to a study of cytomegalovirus exposure and HLA in healthy donors. Primers: 60 Vbeta forward and 13 Jbeta reverse. Assay used: immunoSEQ multiplex PCR; TCRdb lists only in-frame clones, some missing. The data contain approximately 290,000 clones, about 80% of them singletons. Germline V gene sequence: CDR1 LNHDA, CDR2 SQIVND (reference sequence). The CDR3 totals 16 residues. Trimming cost V 3 bases and J 4 bases; bases outside gene matches: 3. The chain joins TRBV19 to TRBJ2-5; 15 positions agree with TRBD2. Specimen: PBMCs. The TCR was taken from a girl aged 2-10 years in good health and CMV-seronegative. The CDR3 reads CASSIGLAGGRETQYF. In DNA form, the CDR3 reads TGTGCCAGTAGTATCGGACTAGCGGGGGGGAGAGAGACCCAGTACTTC.